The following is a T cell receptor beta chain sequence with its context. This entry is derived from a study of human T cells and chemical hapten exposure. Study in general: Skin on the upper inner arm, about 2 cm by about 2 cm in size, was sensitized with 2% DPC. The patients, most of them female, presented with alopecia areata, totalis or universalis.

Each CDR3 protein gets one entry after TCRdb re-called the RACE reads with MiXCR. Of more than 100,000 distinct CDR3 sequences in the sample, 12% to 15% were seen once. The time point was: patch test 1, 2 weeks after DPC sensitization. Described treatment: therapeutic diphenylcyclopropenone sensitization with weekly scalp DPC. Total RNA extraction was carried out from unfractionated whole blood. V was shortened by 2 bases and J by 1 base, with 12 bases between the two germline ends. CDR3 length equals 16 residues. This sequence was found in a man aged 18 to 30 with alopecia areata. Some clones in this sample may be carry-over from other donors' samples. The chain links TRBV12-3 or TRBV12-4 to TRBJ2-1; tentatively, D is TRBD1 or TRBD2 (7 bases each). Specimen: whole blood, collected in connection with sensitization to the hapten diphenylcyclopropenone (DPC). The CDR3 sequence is CASSLFQGGSYNEQFF. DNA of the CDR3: TGTGCCAGCAGTTTATTCCAGGGGGGGTCCTACAATGAGCAGTTCTTC.